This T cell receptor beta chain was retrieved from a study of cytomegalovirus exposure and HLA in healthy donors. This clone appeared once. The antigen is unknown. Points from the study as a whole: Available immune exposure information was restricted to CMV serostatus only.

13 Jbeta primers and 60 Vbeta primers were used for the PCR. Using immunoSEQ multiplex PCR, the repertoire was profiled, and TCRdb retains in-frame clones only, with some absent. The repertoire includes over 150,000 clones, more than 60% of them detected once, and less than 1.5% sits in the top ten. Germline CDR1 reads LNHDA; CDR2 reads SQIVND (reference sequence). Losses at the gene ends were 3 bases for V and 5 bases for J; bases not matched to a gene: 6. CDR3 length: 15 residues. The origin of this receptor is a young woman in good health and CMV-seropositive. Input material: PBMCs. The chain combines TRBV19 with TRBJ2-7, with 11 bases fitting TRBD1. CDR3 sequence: CASSIRGTGGDEQYF. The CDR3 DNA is TGTGCCAGTAGTATTCGTGGGACAGGGGGAGACGAGCAGTACTTC.